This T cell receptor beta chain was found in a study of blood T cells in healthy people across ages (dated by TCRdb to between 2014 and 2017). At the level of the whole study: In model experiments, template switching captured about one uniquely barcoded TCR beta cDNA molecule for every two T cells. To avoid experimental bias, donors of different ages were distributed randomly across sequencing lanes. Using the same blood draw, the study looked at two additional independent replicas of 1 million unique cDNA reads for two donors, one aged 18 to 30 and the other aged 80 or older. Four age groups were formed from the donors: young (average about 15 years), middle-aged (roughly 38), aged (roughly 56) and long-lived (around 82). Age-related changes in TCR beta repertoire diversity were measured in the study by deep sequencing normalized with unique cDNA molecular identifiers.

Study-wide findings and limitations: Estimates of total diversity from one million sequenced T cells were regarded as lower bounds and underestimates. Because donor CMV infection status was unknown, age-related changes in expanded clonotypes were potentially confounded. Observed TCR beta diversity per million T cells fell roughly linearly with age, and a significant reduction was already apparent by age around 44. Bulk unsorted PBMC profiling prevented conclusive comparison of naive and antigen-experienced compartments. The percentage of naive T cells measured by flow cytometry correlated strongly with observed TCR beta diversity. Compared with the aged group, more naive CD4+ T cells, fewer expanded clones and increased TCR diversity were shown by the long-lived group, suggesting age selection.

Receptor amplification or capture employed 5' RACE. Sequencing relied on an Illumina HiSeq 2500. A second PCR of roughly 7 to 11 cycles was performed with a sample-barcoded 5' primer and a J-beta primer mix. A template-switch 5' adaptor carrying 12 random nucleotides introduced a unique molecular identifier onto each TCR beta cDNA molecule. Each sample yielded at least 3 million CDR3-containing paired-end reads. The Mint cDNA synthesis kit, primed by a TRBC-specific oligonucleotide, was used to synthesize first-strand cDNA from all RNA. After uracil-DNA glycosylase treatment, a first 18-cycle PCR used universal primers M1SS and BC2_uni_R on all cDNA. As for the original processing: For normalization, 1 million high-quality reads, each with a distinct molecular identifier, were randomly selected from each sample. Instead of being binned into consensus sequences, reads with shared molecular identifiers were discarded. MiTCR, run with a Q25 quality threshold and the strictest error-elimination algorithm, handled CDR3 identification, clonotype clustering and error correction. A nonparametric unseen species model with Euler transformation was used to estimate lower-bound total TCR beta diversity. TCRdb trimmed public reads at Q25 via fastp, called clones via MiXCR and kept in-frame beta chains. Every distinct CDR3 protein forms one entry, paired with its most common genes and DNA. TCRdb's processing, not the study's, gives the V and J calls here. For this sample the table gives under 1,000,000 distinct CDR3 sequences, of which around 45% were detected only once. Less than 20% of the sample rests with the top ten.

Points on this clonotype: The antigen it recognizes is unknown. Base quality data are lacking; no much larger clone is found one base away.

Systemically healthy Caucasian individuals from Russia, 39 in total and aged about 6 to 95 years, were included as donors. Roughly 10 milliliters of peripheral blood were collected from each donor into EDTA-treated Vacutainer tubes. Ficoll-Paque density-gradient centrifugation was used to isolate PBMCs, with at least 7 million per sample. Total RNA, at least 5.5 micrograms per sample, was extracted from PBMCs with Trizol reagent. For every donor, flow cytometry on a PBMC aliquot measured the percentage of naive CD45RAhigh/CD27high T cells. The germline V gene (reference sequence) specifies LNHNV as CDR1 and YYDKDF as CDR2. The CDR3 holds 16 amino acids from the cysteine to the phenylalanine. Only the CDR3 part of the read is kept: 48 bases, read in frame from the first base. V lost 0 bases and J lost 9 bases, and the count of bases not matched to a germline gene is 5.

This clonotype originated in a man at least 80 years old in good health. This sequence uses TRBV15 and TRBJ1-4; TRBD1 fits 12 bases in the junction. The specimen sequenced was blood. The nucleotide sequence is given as TGTGCCACCAGCAGAGATCGGGGACAGGGGGCCAAAAAACTGTTTTTT. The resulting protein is CATSRDRGQGAKKLFF.